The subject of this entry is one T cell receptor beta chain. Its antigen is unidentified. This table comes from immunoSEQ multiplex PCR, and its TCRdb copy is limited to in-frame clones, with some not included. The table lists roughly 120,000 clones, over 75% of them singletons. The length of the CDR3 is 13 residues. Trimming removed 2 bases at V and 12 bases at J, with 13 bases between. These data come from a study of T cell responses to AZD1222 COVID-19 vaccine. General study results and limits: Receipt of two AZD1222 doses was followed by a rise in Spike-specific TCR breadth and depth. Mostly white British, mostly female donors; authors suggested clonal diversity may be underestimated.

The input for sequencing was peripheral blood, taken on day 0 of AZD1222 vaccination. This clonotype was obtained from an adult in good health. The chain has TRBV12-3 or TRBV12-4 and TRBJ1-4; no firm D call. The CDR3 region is CASSLYSPGQLFF. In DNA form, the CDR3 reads TGTGCCAGCAGTTTATACAGCCCAGGCCAACTGTTTTTT.